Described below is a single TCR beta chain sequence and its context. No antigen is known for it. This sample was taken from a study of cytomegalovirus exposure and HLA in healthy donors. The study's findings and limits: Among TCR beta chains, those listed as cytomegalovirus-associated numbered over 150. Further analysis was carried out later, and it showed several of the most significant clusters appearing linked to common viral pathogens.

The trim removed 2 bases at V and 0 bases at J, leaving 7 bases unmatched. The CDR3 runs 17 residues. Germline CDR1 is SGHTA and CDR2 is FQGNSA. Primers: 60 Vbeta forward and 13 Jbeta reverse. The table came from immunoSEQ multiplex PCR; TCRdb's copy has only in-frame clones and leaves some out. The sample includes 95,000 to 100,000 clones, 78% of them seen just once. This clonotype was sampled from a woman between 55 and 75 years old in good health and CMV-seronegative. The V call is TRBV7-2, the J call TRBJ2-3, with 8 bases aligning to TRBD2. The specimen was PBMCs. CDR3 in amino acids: CASSLTPASGSTDTQYF. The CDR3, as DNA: TGTGCCAGCAGCTTAACCCCCGCTAGCGGGAGCACAGATACGCAGTATTTT.